Included here is one T cell receptor beta chain sequence, with context. Its antigen is undetermined. TCRdb reprocessed the RT-PCR reads via MiXCR and lists one record per CDR3 protein. The table lists hundreds of thousands of distinct CDR3 sequences, 16% of them singletons. The CDR3 extends over 19 amino acids. V was shortened by 5 bases and J by 0 bases, with 20 bases between the two germline ends. Germline V gene lookup returns CDR1 LNHDA and CDR2 SQIVND (reference sequence). This specimen belongs to a study of response to subunit inactivated influenza vaccine. Broader study findings: After each seasonal influenza vaccination, few new T cells are recruited, the authors suggested.

The sequences come from CD4+ T cells sorted from PBMCs, collected around 25 months after vaccination. The V gene is TRBV19, the J gene TRBJ2-6; no definite D call. The clonotype was recovered from a man aged 50-75 years who received an inactivated influenza vaccine. The CDR3 protein is CASSLTVTALSSGANVLTF. The DNA of the CDR3 is TGTGCCAGTAGTTTAACGGTTACAGCGTTGAGCTCTGGGGCCAACGTCCTGACTTTC.